This T cell receptor beta chain is from a study of T cell responses to AZD1222 COVID-19 vaccine. Overall study context: Pooled together were second doses at about 4 or about 12 weeks.

The V gene's germline CDR1 is SNHLY and CDR2 FYNNEI. V lost 3 bases, J lost 9 bases, and 3 bases stayed unmatched. The CDR3 loop spans 13 amino acids. The study's findings and limits: Reportedly, nearly half of unique spike TCRs recognized epitopes outside B.1.351/B.1.1.7 mutations. Two AZD1222 administrations were followed by greater Spike-specific TCR breadth and depth.

Profiling relied on immunoSEQ multiplex PCR, and the TCRdb table lists in-frame clones only, not all of them. The data contain about 97,000 clones, 86% of them singletons. A word on this clone: The antigen remains unidentified. The sample contains more than one DNA sequence encoding this CDR3.

This TCR was recovered from an adult in good health. The V gene is TRBV2, the J gene TRBJ2-1; 9 bases are a match to TRBD2. Sequenced here: peripheral blood, sampled on day 0 of AZD1222 vaccination. Here the CDR3 reads CASSEGLASEQFF. DNA for the CDR3: TGTGCCAGCAGTGAGGGACTAGCATCTGAGCAGTTCTTC. Drawing the rest from reference TRBV2 and TRBJ2-1, the complete variable domain is EPEVTQTPSHQVTQMGQEVILRCVPISNHLYFYWYRQILGQKVEFLVSFYNNEISEKSEIFDDQFSVERPDGSNFTLKIRSTKLEDSAMYFCASSEGLASEQFFGPGTRLTVL.